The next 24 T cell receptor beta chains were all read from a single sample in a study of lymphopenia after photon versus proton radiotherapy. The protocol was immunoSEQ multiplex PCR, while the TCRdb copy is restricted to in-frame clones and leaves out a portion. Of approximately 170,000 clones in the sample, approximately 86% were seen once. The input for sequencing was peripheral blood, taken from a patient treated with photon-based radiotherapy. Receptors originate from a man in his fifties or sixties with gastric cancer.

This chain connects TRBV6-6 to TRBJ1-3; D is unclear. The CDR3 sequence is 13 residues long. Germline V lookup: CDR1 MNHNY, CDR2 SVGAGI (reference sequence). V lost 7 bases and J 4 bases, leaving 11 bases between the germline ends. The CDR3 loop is CASNRGEGNTIYF. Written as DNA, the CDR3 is TGTGCCAGCAACAGAGGAGAAGGAAACACCATATATTTT.

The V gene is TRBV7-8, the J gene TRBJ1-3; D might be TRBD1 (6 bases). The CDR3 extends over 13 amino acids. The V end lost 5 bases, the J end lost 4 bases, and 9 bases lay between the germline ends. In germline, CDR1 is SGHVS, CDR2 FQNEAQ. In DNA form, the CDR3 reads TGTGCCAGCAGCCATAGGGGGGGAAACACCATATATTTT. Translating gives CASSHRGGNTIYF.

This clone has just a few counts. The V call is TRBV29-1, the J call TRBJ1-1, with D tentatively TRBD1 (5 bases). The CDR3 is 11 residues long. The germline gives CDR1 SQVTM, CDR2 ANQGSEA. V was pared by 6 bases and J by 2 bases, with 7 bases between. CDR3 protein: CSVTENTEAFF. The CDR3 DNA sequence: TGCAGCGTGACAGAAAACACTGAAGCTTTCTTT.

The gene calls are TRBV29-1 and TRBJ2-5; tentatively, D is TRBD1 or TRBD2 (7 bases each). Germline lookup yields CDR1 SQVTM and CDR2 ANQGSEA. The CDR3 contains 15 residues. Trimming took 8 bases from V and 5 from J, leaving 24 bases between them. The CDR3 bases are TGCAGCCTGGCGGGTGGCAGGGGGGGTTCTGAGACCCAGTACTTC. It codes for CSLAGGRGGSETQYF.

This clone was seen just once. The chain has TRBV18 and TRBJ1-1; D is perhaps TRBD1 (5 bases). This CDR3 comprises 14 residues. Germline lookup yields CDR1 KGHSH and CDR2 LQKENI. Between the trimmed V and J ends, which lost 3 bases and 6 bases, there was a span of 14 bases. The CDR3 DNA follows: TGTGCCAGCTCACCCCGGGGGTTGAGTGCTGAAGCTTTCTTT. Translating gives CASSPRGLSAEAFF.

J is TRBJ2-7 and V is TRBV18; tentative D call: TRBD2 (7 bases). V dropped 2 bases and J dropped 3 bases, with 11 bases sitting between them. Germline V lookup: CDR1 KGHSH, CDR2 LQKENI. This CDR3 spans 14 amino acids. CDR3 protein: CASSPRGGYYEQYF. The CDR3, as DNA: TGTGCCAGCTCACCAAGGGGGGGGTACTACGAGCAGTACTTC.

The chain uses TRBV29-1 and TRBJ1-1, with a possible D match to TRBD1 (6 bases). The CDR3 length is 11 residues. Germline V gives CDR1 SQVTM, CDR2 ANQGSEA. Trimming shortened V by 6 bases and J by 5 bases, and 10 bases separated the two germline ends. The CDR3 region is CSVGQKTEAFF. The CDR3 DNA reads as TGCAGCGTCGGACAGAAAACTGAAGCTTTCTTT.

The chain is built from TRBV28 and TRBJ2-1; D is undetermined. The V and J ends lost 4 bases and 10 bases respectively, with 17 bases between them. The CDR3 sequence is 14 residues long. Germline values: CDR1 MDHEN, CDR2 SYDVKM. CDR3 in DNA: TGTGCCAGCAGTTCCCACACCCCCAGCAGGGAGCAGTTCTTC. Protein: CASSSHTPSREQFF.

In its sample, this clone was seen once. CDR3 sequence (DNA): TGTGCCAGCAGCTCCAACCGGGGAAACAATGAGCAGTTCTTC. It codes for CASSSNRGNNEQFF. The gene calls are TRBV7-9 and TRBJ2-1, with D tentatively TRBD2 (5 bases). The CDR3 is 14 residues long. Germline V lookup: CDR1 SEHNR, CDR2 FQNEAQ (reference sequence). V was pared by 4 bases and J by 5 bases, with 12 bases between.

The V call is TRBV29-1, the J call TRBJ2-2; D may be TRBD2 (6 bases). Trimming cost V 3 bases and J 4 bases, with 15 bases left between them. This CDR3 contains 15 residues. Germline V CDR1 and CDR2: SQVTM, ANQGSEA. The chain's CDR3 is CSVDLLAIGTGELFF. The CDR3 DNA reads TGCAGCGTTGATCTCCTAGCGATCGGCACCGGGGAGCTGTTTTTT.

The CDR3 region has the DNA TGCGCCAGCAGCCCGGACGGGAACACTGAAGCTTTCTTT. It translates to CASSPDGNTEAFF. The rearrangement joins TRBV4-1 to TRBJ1-1; D is unclear. Trimming removed 4 bases at V and 1 base at J, with 7 bases between. Germline CDR1 is MGHRA and CDR2 is YSYEKL. The length of the CDR3 is 13 residues.

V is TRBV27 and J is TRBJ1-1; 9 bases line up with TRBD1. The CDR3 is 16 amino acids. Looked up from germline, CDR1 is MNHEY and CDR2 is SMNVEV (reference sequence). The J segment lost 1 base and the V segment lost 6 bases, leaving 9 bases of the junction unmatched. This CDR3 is CASRSYRGRRNTEAFF. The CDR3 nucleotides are TGTGCCAGCAGGTCCTACAGGGGGCGAAGGAACACTGAAGCTTTCTTT.

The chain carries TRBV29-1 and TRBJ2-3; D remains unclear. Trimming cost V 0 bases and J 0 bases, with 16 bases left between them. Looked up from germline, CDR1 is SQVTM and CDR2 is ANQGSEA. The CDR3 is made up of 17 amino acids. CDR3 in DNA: TGCAGCGTTGAAGATCGAGGAAACGCTCGGAGCACAGATACGCAGTATTTT. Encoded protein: CSVEDRGNARSTDTQYF.

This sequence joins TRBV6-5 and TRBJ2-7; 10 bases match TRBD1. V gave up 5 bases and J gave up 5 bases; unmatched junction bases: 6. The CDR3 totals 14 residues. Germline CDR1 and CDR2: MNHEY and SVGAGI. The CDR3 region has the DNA TGTGCCAGCAGTCCCGGGACAGGGGCTCACGAGCAGTACTTC. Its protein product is CASSPGTGAHEQYF.

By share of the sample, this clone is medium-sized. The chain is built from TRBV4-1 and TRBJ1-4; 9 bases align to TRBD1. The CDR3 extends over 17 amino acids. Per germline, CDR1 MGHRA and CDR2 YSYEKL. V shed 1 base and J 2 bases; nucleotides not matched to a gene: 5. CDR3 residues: CASSQGTGETTNEKLFF. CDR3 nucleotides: TGCGCCAGCAGCCAAGGGACAGGGGAAACGACTAATGAAAAACTGTTTTTT.

CDR3 loop: CASSQAAGETSTDTQYF. CDR3 sequence (DNA): TGCGCCAGCAGCCAAGCAGCGGGGGAAACTAGCACAGATACGCAGTATTTT. The chain combines TRBV4-1 with TRBJ2-3; 8 nucleotides align to TRBD2. V lost 1 base to trimming and J lost 0 bases; unmatched junction nucleotides: 6. There are 17 residues in the CDR3. Germline V gene lookup returns CDR1 MGHRA and CDR2 YSYEKL.

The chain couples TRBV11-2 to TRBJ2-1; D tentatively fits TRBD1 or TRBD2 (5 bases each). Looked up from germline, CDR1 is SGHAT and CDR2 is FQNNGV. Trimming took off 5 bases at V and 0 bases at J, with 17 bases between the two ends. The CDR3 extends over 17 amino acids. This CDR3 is CASSETQGPSSYNEQFF. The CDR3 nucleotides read TGTGCCAGCAGCGAAACCCAGGGACCGAGCTCCTACAATGAGCAGTTCTTC.

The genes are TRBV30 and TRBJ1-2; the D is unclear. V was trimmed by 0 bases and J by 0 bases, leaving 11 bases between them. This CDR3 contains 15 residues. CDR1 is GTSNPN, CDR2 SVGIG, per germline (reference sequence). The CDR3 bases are TGTGCCTGGAGTGTACGACCCGATTCTAACTATGGCTACACCTTC. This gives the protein CAWSVRPDSNYGYTF.

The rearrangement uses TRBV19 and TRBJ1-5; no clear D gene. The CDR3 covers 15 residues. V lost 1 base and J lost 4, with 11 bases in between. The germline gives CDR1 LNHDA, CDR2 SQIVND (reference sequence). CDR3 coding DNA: TGTGCCAGTAGTATAGGCAGATCAAGAAATCAGCCCCAGCATTTT. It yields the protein CASSIGRSRNQPQHF.

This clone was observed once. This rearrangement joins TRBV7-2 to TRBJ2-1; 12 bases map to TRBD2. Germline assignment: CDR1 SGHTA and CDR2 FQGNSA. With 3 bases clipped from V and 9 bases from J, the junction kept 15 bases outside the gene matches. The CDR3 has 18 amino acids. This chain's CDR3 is CASSFRDLGLAGTGEQFF. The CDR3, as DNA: TGTGCCAGCAGCTTTAGGGACTTAGGACTAGCGGGAACGGGTGAGCAGTTCTTC.

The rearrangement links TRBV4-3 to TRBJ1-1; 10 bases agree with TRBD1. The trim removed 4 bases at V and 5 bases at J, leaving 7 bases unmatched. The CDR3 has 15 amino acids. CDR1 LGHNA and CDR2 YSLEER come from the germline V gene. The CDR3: CASSRLRTGGTEAFF. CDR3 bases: TGCGCCAGCAGCCGATTAAGGACAGGGGGAACTGAAGCTTTCTTT.

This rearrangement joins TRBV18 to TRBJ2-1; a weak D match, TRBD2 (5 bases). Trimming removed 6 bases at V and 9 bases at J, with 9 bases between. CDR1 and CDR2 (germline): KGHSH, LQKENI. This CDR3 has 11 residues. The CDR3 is CASSPDSEQFF. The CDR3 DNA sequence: TGTGCCAGCTCCCCGGACTCTGAGCAGTTCTTC.

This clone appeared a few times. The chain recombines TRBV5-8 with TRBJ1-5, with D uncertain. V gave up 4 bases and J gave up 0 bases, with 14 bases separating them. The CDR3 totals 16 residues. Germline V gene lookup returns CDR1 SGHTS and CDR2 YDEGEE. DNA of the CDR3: TGTGCCAGCAGCCGGGCGGACCTATCTAGCAATCAGCCCCAGCATTTT. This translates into CASSRADLSSNQPQHF.

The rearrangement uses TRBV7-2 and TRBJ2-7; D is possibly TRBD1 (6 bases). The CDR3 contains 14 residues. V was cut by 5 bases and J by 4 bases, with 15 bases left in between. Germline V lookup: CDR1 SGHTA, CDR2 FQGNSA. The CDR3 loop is CASSQGRGLYEQYF. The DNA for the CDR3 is TGTGCCAGCAGCCAAGGCAGGGGTTTATACGAGCAGTACTTC.